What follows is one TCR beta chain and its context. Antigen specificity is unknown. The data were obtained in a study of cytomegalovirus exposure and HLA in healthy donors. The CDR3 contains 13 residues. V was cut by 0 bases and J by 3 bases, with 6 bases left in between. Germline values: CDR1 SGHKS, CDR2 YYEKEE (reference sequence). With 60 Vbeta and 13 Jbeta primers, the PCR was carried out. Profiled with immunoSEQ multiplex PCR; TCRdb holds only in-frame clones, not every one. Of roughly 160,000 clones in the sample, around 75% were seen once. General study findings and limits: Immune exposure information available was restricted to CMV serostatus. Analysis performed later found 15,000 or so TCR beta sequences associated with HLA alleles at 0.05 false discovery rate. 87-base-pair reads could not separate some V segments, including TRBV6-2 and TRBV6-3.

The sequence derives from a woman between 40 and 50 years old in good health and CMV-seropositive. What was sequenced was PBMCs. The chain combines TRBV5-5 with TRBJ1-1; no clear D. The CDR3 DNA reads TGTGCCAGCAGCTTGGCCGGGTACACTGAAGCTTTCTTT. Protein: CASSLAGYTEAFF.